Each of the 20 T cell receptor beta chains below was sequenced from the same sample in a study of post-analysis software for immune sequencing data. These receptors' targets are unknown. Study results and caveats: In patients, TRBV5-6, TRBV5-1 and TRBV20-1 belonged to 4 or 5 TRBV segments found more frequently than in controls.

Each TCR beta cDNA library carried unique molecular identifiers. TCRdb fed the PCR reads into MiXCR, producing one record per CDR3 protein. The table records 350,000 to 500,000 distinct CDR3 sequences, approximately 42% of them present only once. Sequenced: blood. Receptors were obtained from a girl under 10 years old with multiple sclerosis.

The DNA for the CDR3 is TGTGCCAGTAGTACCCTCCCCCGCAATGAGCAGTTCTTC. It specifies CASSTLPRNEQFF. The gene calls are TRBV19 and TRBJ2-1, with unresolved D. Germline CDR1 LNHDA, CDR2 SQIVND (reference sequence). The CDR3 length is 13 residues. Trimming took 4 bases from V and 6 from J, leaving 10 bases between them. Based on the CDR3 plus reference TRBV19 and TRBJ2-1, the full variable domain is DGGITQSPKYLFRKEGQNVTLSCEQNLNHDAMYWYRQDPGQGLRLIYYSQIVNDFQKGDIAEGYSVSREKKESFPLTVTSAQKNPTAFYLCASSTLPRNEQFFGPGTRLTVL.

The rearrangement links TRBV2 to TRBJ1-5; no reliable D call. The V end lost 1 base, the J end lost 6 bases, and 7 bases lay between the germline ends. The length of the CDR3 is 13 residues. Germline V lookup: CDR1 SNHLY, CDR2 FYNNEI. CDR3 in amino acids: CASSEEGSQPQHF. The CDR3 nucleotides read TGTGCCAGCAGTGAAGAGGGATCTCAGCCCCAGCATTTT.

V gene TRBV7-9 combines with J gene TRBJ1-1; D remains ambiguous. V lost 1 base to trimming and J lost 6 bases, with 18 bases between them. There are 16 residues in the CDR3. Germline assignment: CDR1 SEHNR and CDR2 FQNEAQ (reference sequence). The CDR3 region has the DNA TGTGCCAGCAGCTTAGTTGAGGTTGGGGAATTAGCTGAAGCTTTCTTT. Protein product: CASSLVEVGELAEAFF.

V and J are TRBV20-1 and TRBJ2-1; D remains ambiguous. Deletions cut 6 bases from V and 0 bases from J, with 15 bases between. There are 15 residues in the CDR3. CDR1 and CDR2 from the germline V gene are DFQATT and SNEGSKA (reference sequence). The CDR3 is CSAADGRYSYNEQFF. DNA for the CDR3: TGCAGTGCCGCGGACGGCAGGTACTCCTACAATGAGCAGTTCTTC.

A few counts support this clonotype. This chain uses TRBV29-1 with TRBJ2-1, with 9 bases identical to TRBD2. This CDR3 comprises 14 residues. In germline, CDR1 is SQVTM, CDR2 ANQGSEA. The junction had 9 bases not matched to a gene; V was cut back by 3 bases and J by 9 bases. Here the CDR3 DNA reads TGCAGCGTTGAGCGCCTAGCGGGATCGAGTGAGCAGTTCTTC. Amino acid sequence: CSVERLAGSSEQFF.

The chain joins TRBV3-1 to TRBJ2-4, with D tentatively TRBD1 or TRBD2 (5 bases each). The length of the CDR3 is 14 residues. Trimming took 2 bases from V and 7 from J, leaving 12 bases between them. The germline V gene has CDR1 LGHDT and CDR2 YNNKEL (reference sequence). This CDR3 is CASSQTGTPNIQYF. The CDR3 nucleotides read TGTGCCAGCAGCCAAACCGGGACGCCGAACATTCAGTACTTC.

There are a few counts of this clonotype. The J gene is TRBJ2-7, the V gene TRBV29-1, with 10 bases matching TRBD1. Germline CDR1 and CDR2: SQVTM and ANQGSEA. The CDR3 loop spans 15 amino acids. V trimming: 4 bases; J trimming: 5 bases; junction bases outside the gene matches: 11. The chain's CDR3 is CSVATWDRGSDEQYF. Written as DNA, the CDR3 is TGCAGCGTTGCCACCTGGGACAGGGGTTCGGACGAGCAGTACTTC.

The gene calls are TRBV29-1 and TRBJ2-7, with TRBD1 identical over 8 bases. The CDR3 runs to 15 residues. CDR1 is SQVTM and CDR2 is ANQGSEA in the germline V gene. Trimming removed 0 bases from V and 0 bases from J; junction bases left unmatched: 4. The CDR3 loop is CSVEDRDRGSYEQYF. As DNA, the CDR3 is TGCAGCGTTGAAGATCGTGACAGGGGCTCCTACGAGCAGTACTTC.

The chain links TRBV29-1 to TRBJ2-3; no reliable D call. Germline V gene lookup returns CDR1 SQVTM and CDR2 ANQGSEA. V dropped 6 bases and J dropped 2 bases, with 12 bases sitting between them. The CDR3 spans 13 residues. The CDR3 DNA follows: TGCAGCGTAGTGGGCCTGTACACAGATACGCAGTATTTT. Amino acid sequence: CSVVGLYTDTQYF.

This chain links TRBV29-1 with TRBJ1-1; the D is unclear. The CDR3 is 12 amino acids. Germline V gene lookup returns CDR1 SQVTM and CDR2 ANQGSEA. V gave up 4 bases and J gave up 0 bases, with 6 bases separating them. In nucleotides, the CDR3 is TGCAGCGTTGTACCTATGAACACTGAAGCTTTCTTT. It translates to CSVVPMNTEAFF.

V is TRBV5-1 and J is TRBJ1-4; 8 nucleotides agree with TRBD1. Per germline, CDR1 SGHRS and CDR2 YFSETQ. The CDR3 sequence is 16 residues long. After removal of 0 bases from V and 5 bases from J, the junction contained 6 bases not matched to a gene. CDR3 in amino acids: CASSLERQGRNEKLFF. CDR3 in DNA: TGCGCCAGCAGCTTGGAGCGACAGGGGAGGAATGAAAAACTGTTTTTT.

The rearrangement links TRBV29-1 to TRBJ1-1, with 8 bases identical to TRBD1. The V and J ends lost 4 bases and 0 bases, in that order; junction bases with no gene match: 10. Germline CDR1 is SQVTM and CDR2 is ANQGSEA. This CDR3 is 16 amino acids long. This chain's CDR3 is CSVGERTGLVNTEAFF. CDR3 DNA: TGCAGCGTTGGGGAGCGGACAGGGTTGGTGAACACTGAAGCTTTCTTT.

The chain recombines TRBV27 with TRBJ2-1; D remains unclear. V was cut by 0 bases and J by 0 bases, with 6 bases left in between. CDR1 is MNHEY, CDR2 SMNVEV, per germline (reference sequence). CDR3 length: 15 amino acids. The CDR3 protein is CASSLSNPSYNEQFF. Written as DNA, the CDR3 is TGTGCCAGCAGTTTATCGAATCCCTCCTACAATGAGCAGTTCTTC.

This clonotype has a handful of counts. The chain employs TRBV18 and TRBJ2-7; 12 nucleotides line up with TRBD2. Looked up from germline, CDR1 is KGHSH and CDR2 is LQKENI. Unmatched junction bases numbered 0, after V lost 0 bases and J lost 0 bases. This CDR3 has 16 amino acids. DNA for the CDR3: TGTGCCAGCTCACCACCGACTAGCGGGGGCTCCTACGAGCAGTACTTC. Translating it yields CASSPPTSGGSYEQYF.

The genes are TRBV5-1 and TRBJ2-1; TRBD2 matches 7 bases. The CDR3 runs to 14 residues. Looked up from germline, CDR1 is SGHRS and CDR2 is YFSETQ. The ends lost 4 bases at V and 9 bases at J; junction bases unmatched: 10. The CDR3 sequence is CASSIDGGRGEQFF. The CDR3 bases are TGCGCCAGCAGCATCGACGGGGGGAGGGGTGAGCAGTTCTTC.

The chain has TRBV3-1 and TRBJ1-5, with D unclear. Trimming took off 1 base at V and 5 bases at J, with 6 bases between the two ends. There are 13 residues in the CDR3. CDR1 is LGHDT and CDR2 is YNNKEL in the germline V gene (reference sequence). The CDR3 reads CASSQGWDQPQHF. The CDR3 nucleotides read TGTGCCAGCAGCCAAGGTTGGGATCAGCCCCAGCATTTT. The whole variable domain, remainder taken from reference TRBV3-1 and TRBJ1-5, is DTAVSQTPKYLVTQMGNDKSIKCEQNLGHDTMYWYKQDSKKFLKIMFSYNNKELIINETVPNRFSPKSPDKAHLNLHINSLELGDSAVYFCASSQGWDQPQHFGDGTRLSIL.

The V gene is TRBV5-1, the J gene TRBJ2-5, with a tentative D call TRBD2 (6 bases). The DNA end lines up better with TRBJ2-7; the J call may be wrong. Germline CDR1 is SGHRS and CDR2 is YFSETQ. The CDR3 sequence is 14 residues long. In nucleotides, the CDR3 is TGCGCCAGCAGCTTGAGACTAGTGTCATACGAGCAGTACTTC. Protein: CASSLRLVSYEQYF.

This chain joins TRBV7-3 and TRBJ2-1; maybe TRBD1 (6 bases). V dropped 5 bases and J dropped 6 bases, with 11 bases sitting between them. CDR1 and CDR2 (germline): SGHTA, FQGTGA. The CDR3 is 13 residues long. CDR3 bases: TGTGCCAGCAGCGGCGGACAGTCCAATGAGCAGTTCTTC. This codes for CASSGGQSNEQFF. The whole variable domain, remainder taken from reference TRBV7-3 and TRBJ2-1, is GAGVSQTPSNKVTEKGKYVELRCDPISGHTALYWYRQSLGQGPEFLIYFQGTGAADDSGLPNDRFFAVRPEGSVSTLKIQRTERGDSAVYLCASSGGQSNEQFFGPGTRLTVL.

This chain links TRBV20-1 with TRBJ2-3; 10 bases match TRBD2. The CDR3 sequence is 15 residues long. From germline, CDR1 is DFQATT and CDR2 SNEGSKA (reference sequence). The junction had 4 bases not matched to a gene; V was cut back by 3 bases and J by 1 base. CDR3 sequence reads: CSASPLAGGTDTQYF. The CDR3 nucleotides are TGCAGTGCTAGTCCCCTAGCGGGGGGCACAGATACGCAGTATTTT.

This clonotype was found a few times. This sequence joins TRBV7-2 and TRBJ1-2; a weak D match, TRBD1 (6 bases). Germline assignment: CDR1 SGHTA and CDR2 FQGNSA. V lost 8 bases and J lost 1, with 17 bases in between. The CDR3 runs to 15 residues. CDR3 residues: CASSRLGAFNYGYTF. Here the CDR3 DNA reads TGTGCCAGCTCCCGGTTGGGGGCGTTTAACTATGGCTACACCTTC.